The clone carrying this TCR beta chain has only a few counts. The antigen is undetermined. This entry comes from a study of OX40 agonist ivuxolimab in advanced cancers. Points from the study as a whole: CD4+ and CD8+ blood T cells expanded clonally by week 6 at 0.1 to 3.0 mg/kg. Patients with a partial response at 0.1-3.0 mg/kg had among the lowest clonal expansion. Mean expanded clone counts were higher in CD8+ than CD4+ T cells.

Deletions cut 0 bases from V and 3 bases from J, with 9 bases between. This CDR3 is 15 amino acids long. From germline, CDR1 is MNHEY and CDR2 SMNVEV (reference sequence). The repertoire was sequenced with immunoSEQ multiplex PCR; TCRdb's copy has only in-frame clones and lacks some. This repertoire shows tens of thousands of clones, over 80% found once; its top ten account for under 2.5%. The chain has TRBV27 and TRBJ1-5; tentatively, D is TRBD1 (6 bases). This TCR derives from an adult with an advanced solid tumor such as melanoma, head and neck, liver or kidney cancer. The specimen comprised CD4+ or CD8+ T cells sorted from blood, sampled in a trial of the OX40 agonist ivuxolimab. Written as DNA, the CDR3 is TGTGCCAGCAGTTTATCCGGGGGCAACAATCAGCCCCAGCATTTT. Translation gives CASSLSGGNNQPQHF.